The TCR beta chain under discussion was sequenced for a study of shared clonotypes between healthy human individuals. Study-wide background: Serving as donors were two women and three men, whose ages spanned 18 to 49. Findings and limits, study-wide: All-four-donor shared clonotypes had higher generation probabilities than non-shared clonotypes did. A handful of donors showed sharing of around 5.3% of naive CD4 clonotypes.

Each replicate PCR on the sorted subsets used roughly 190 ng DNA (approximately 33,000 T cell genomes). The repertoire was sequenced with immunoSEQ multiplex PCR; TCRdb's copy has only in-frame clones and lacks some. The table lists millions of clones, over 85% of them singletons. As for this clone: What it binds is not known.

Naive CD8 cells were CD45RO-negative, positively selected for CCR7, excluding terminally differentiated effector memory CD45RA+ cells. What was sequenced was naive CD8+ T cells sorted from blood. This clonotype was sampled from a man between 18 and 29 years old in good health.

The CDR3 sequence is CASSQRTSGGAFF. The DNA of the CDR3 is TGCGCCAGCAGCCAAAGAACCTCGGGGGGAGCTTTCTTT. This chain uses TRBV4-3 with TRBJ1-1, with D maybe TRBD1 (5 bases). The V gene lost 2 bases and the J gene lost 10 bases, with 14 bases spanning the gap. This CDR3 is built from 13 residues. Germline lookup yields CDR1 LGHNA and CDR2 YSLEER.